The T cell receptor (beta chain) under discussion was sequenced for a study of T cell responses to AZD1222 COVID-19 vaccine. Findings of the study overall: Unmutated regions of variants are reportedly targeted by nearly half of spike-specific TCRs. After the peak T cell response, and only then, were repertoires sampled.

Notes on this clone: Its antigen is undetermined.

Some clones are missing from TCRdb's copy, which holds only in-frame ones; the method was immunoSEQ multiplex PCR. Among some 120,000 clones listed, 90% to 95% were seen once. The J segment lost 3 bases and the V segment lost 3 bases, leaving 18 bases of the junction unmatched. The length of the CDR3 is 20 residues. The germline V gene encodes CDR1 MDHEN and CDR2 SYDVKM. The sample was peripheral blood, taken on day 0 of AZD1222 vaccination. This TCR was sampled from an adult in good health. The chain is built from TRBV28 and TRBJ2-7, with TRBD2 identical over 12 bases. The CDR3 DNA is TGTGCCAGCAGTTTGAGGTCCTTCCGAGTGGAACTAGCGGGGGGCTACGAGCAGTACTTC. The encoded protein is CASSLRSFRVELAGGYEQYF. The variable domain in full, completed from reference TRBV28 and TRBJ2-7, reads DVKVTQSSRYLVKRTGEKVFLECVQDMDHENMFWYRQDPGLGLRLIYFSYDVKMKEKGDIPEGYSVSREKKERFSLILESASTNQTSMYLCASSLRSFRVELAGGYEQYFGPGTRLTVT.